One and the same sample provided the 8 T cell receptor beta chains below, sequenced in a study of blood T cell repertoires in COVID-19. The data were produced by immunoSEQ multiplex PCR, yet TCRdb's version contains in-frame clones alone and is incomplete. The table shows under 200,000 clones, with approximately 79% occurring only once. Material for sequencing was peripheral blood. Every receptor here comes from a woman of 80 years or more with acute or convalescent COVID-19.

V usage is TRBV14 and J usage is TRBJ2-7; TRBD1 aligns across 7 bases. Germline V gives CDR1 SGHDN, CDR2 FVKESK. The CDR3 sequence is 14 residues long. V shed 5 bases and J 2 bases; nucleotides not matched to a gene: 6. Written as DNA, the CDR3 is TGTGCCAGCAGCTTGGGGACAGTCACCTACGAGCAGTACTTC. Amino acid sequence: CASSLGTVTYEQYF.

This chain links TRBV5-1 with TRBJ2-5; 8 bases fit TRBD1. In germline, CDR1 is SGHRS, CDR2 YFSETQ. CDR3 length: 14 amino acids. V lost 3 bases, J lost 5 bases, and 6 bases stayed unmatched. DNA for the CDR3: TGCGCCAGCAGCTCTGGGACAGGTCGGGAGACCCAGTACTTC. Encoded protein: CASSSGTGRETQYF.

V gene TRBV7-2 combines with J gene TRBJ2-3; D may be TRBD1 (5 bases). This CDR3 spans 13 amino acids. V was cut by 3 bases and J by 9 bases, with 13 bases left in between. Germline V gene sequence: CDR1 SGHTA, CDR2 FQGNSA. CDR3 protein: CASSLQGLGTQYF. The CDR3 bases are TGTGCCAGCAGCTTGCAGGGCCTGGGAACGCAGTATTTT.

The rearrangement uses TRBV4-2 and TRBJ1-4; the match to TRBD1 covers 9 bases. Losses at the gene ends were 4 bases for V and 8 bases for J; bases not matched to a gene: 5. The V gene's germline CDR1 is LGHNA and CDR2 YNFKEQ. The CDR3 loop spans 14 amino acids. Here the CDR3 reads CASSPGQGKEKLFF. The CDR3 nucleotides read TGTGCCAGCAGCCCGGGACAGGGAAAGGAAAAACTGTTTTTT.

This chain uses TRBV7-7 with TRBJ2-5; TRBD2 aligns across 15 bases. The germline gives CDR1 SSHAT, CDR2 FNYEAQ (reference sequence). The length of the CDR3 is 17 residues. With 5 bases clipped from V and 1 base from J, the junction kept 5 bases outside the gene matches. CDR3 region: CASSLGLAGGGQETQYF. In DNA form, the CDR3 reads TGTGCCAGCAGCCTAGGACTAGCGGGAGGGGGCCAAGAGACCCAGTACTTC. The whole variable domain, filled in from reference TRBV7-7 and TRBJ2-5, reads GAGVSQSPRYKVTKRGQDVTLRCDPISSHATLYWYQQALGQGPEFLTYFNYEAQPDKSGLPSDRFSAERPEGSISTLTIQRTEQRDSAMYRCASSLGLAGGGQETQYFGPGTRLLVL.

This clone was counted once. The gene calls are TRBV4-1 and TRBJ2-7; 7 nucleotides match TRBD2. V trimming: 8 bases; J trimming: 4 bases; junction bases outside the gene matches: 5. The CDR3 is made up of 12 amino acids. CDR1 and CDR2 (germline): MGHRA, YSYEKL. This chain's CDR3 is CASASGRYEQYF. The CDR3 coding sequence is TGCGCCAGCGCTAGCGGACGTTACGAGCAGTACTTC.

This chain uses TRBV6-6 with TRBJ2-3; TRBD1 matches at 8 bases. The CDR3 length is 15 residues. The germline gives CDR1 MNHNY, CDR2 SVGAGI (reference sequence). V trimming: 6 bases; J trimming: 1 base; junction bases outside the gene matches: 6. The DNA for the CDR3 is TGTGCCAGCAGCTCGACAGGGGCGGGCACAGATACGCAGTATTTT. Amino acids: CASSSTGAGTDTQYF.

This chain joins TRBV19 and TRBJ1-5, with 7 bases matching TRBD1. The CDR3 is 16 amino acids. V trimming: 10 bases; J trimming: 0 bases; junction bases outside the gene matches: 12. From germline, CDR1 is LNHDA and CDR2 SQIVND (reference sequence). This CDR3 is CATSEPRGSSNQPQHF. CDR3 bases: TGTGCCACTTCCGAACCCAGGGGGTCTAGCAATCAGCCCCAGCATTTT.